These 17 T cell receptor beta chains were all obtained from the same sample, sequenced in a study of T-cell memory formation after mild COVID-19. TCRdb fed the 5' RACE reads into MiXCR, producing one record per CDR3 protein. The data hold about 410,000 distinct CDR3 sequences, with less than 25% observed a single time. Sequencing was done on a sample of PBMCs or a T cell subset sorted from them (not recorded which). All receptors derive from an adult woman who had mild COVID-19 (a few samples of this study predate the infection). Cell type and time point are not known.

This clonotype was seen a few times. The V gene is TRBV4-1, the J gene TRBJ1-5; no firm D call. Germline assignment: CDR1 MGHRA and CDR2 YSYEKL. The length of the CDR3 is 16 residues. V dropped 2 bases and J dropped 0 bases, with 11 bases sitting between them. CDR3 in DNA: TGCGCCAGCAGCCAATGGGCTTTCGATAGCAATCAGCCCCAGCATTTT. It translates to CASSQWAFDSNQPQHF.

The J gene is TRBJ2-3, the V gene TRBV20-1; the D gene is possibly TRBD1 (5 bases). The CDR3 is made up of 13 amino acids. The V end lost 0 bases, the J end lost 3 bases, and 7 bases lay between the germline ends. The germline V gene has CDR1 DFQATT and CDR2 SNEGSKA (reference sequence). The CDR3: CSARDSGTDTQYF. The CDR3 DNA is TGCAGTGCTAGAGATTCAGGGACAGATACGCAGTATTTT.

The genes are TRBV24-1 and TRBJ1-5, with 8 bases that match TRBD1. CDR1 and CDR2 from the germline V gene are KGHDR and SFDVKD. The CDR3 loop spans 14 amino acids. Trimming took 4 bases from V and 6 from J; bases not matched to a gene: 4. The CDR3 here is CATSEPGGGQPQHF. The DNA for the CDR3 is TGTGCCACCAGTGAACCAGGGGGCGGTCAGCCCCAGCATTTT.

This clonotype came up a few times. The V and J genes are TRBV4-3 and TRBJ2-1, with 10 bases fitting TRBD2. The CDR3 is 16 amino acids. V was clipped by 3 bases and J by 10 bases; unmatched bases: 12. The germline CDR1 and CDR2 sequences are LGHNA and YSLEER. The CDR3 DNA sequence: TGCGCCAGCAGCCATATGGGGGAGCGGGAGGGCCGCGAGCAGTTCTTC. Amino acids: CASSHMGEREGREQFF.

This clonotype appeared a few times. V gene TRBV12-3 or TRBV12-4 combines with J gene TRBJ2-1; D is ambiguous. This CDR3 is built from 14 residues. The germline V and J ends were trimmed by 3 bases and 2 bases, with 8 bases remaining between them. The CDR3 nucleotides are TGTGCCAGCAGTTTGTTGGGGACCTACAATGAGCAGTTCTTC. Translated, it gives CASSLLGTYNEQFF.

The chain uses TRBV5-1 and TRBJ2-1; weak D call: TRBD1 (6 bases). The CDR3 consists of 15 residues. Trimming left V 5 bases short and J 2 bases short, with 14 bases between. CDR1 SGHRS and CDR2 YFSETQ come from the germline V gene. CDR3 nucleotide sequence: TGCGCCAGCAGTGTACAGGGCACGACCTACAATGAGCAGTTCTTC. Translated, it gives CASSVQGTTYNEQFF.

The J gene is TRBJ1-1, the V gene TRBV15, with no clear D. The CDR3 has 15 residues. Germline V gives CDR1 LNHNV, CDR2 YYDKDF (reference sequence). Trimming removed 3 bases from V and 1 base from J, with 12 bases in between. This chain's CDR3 is CATSSPWSPNTEAFF. The CDR3 DNA sequence: TGTGCCACCAGCAGCCCATGGAGCCCGAACACTGAAGCTTTCTTT.

The V call is TRBV5-1, the J call TRBJ2-5, with TRBD1 as a possible D gene (5 bases). Trimming stripped 0 bases from V and 0 bases from J, with 6 bases between. This CDR3 is built from 14 residues. From germline, CDR1 is SGHRS and CDR2 YFSETQ. CDR3 sequence (DNA): TGCGCCAGCAGCTTGGGGACAAACCAAGAGACCCAGTACTTC. This codes for CASSLGTNQETQYF.

The chain has TRBV5-1 and TRBJ1-1; D possibly corresponds to TRBD1 (5 bases). The CDR3 is 13 amino acids. Germline V gene lookup returns CDR1 SGHRS and CDR2 YFSETQ. The germline V and J ends were trimmed by 5 bases and 2 bases, with 10 bases remaining between them. In DNA form, the CDR3 reads TGCGCCAGCAGGGAAGGGGCCAACACTGAAGCTTTCTTT. As protein: CASREGANTEAFF.

This clonotype came up a few times. The chain uses TRBV7-6 and TRBJ2-7; 7 bases line up with TRBD1. This CDR3 contains 14 residues. Losses at the gene ends were 1 base for V and 5 bases for J; bases not matched to a gene: 5. CDR1 is SGHVS, CDR2 FNYEAQ, per germline. The CDR3 protein is CASSLETGSNEQYF. The CDR3 bases are TGTGCCAGCAGCTTAGAGACAGGGAGCAACGAGCAGTACTTC. The full variable domain, completed using reference TRBV7-6 and TRBJ2-7, is GAGVSQSPRYKVTKRGQDVALRCDPISGHVSLYWYRQALGQGPEFLTYFNYEAQQDKSGLPNDRFSAERPEGSISTLTIQRTEQRDSAMYRCASSLETGSNEQYFGPGTRLTVT.

The chain uses TRBV6-6 and TRBJ1-1; the D gene is possibly TRBD1 (5 bases). V shed 0 bases and J shed 4 bases, with 12 bases lying between them. This CDR3 contains 15 residues. The V gene's germline CDR1 is MNHNY and CDR2 SVGAGI (reference sequence). As DNA, the CDR3 is TGTGCCAGCAGTTACTCTAGGGCGGGGGGCACTGAAGCTTTCTTT. It is translated as CASSYSRAGGTEAFF.

A few counts support this clonotype. J is TRBJ2-1 and V is TRBV6-6, with D hard to call. Trimming left V 7 bases short and J 4 bases short, with 8 bases between. Germline V lookup: CDR1 MNHNY, CDR2 SVGAGI (reference sequence). The CDR3 has 12 amino acids. Here the CDR3 DNA reads TGTGCCAGCAAGTCTGATTACAATGAGCAGTTCTTC. It translates to CASKSDYNEQFF.

The table lists this clonotype with a few counts. V usage is TRBV9 and J usage is TRBJ1-2, with D uncertain. The V and J ends lost 0 bases and 4 bases respectively, with 10 bases between them. Germline V gives CDR1 SGDLS, CDR2 YYNGEE. The CDR3 spans 14 residues. In DNA form, the CDR3 reads TGTGCCAGCAGCGTAGATGTGGATGTCTATGGCTACACCTTC. This translates into CASSVDVDVYGYTF.

This chain uses TRBV18 with TRBJ1-5; D might be TRBD1 (5 bases). Germline loops: CDR1 KGHSH, CDR2 LQKENI. This CDR3 contains 14 residues. V was shortened by 2 bases and J by 6 bases, with 11 bases between the two germline ends. CDR3 sequence: CASSPGQGPQPQHF. DNA of the CDR3: TGTGCCAGCTCACCAGGGCAGGGTCCTCAGCCCCAGCATTTT.

This clonotype was counted between two and nine times. The chain links TRBV12-3 or TRBV12-4 to TRBJ1-3, with D unclear. The ends were cut back, 6 bases at V and 0 bases at J, with 9 bases in the middle. The CDR3 has 14 residues. CDR3 region: CASSPFISGNTIYF. CDR3 nucleotide sequence: TGTGCCAGCAGCCCGTTCATCTCTGGAAACACCATATATTTT.

V is TRBV7-2 and J is TRBJ2-1; no clear D. CDR3 size: 12 residues. Germline V gives CDR1 SGHTA, CDR2 FQGNSA. Trimming removed 3 bases at V and 9 bases at J, with 9 bases between. CDR3 amino acids: CASSFVVGEQFF. Written as DNA, the CDR3 is TGTGCCAGCAGCTTTGTGGTCGGTGAGCAGTTCTTC.

The chain is built from TRBV2 and TRBJ2-7; 11 bases align to TRBD2. Germline lookup yields CDR1 SNHLY and CDR2 FYNNEI. The CDR3 runs to 15 residues. V trimming: 4 bases; J trimming: 4 bases; junction bases outside the gene matches: 6. The CDR3 coding sequence is TGTGCCAGCAGTGCCCTGTCTAGCGGGGGGTACGAGCAGTACTTC. Translating gives CASSALSSGGYEQYF.